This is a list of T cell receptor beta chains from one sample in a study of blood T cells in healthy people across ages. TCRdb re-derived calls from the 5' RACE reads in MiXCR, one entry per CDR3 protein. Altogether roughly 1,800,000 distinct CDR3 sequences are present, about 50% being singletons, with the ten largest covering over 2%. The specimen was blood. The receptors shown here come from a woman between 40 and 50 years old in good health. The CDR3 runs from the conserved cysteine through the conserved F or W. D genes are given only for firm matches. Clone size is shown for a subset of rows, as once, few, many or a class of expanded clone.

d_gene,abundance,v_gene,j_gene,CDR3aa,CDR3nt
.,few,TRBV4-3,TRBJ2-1,CASSQVNWGTYNEQFF,TGCGCCAGCAGCCAAGTCAACTGGGGGACATACAATGAGCAGTTCTTC
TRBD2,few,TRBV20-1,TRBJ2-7,CSARDLATSSVREQYF,TGCAGTGCTAGAGATTTAGCGACTAGCAGTGTTCGCGAGCAGTACTTC
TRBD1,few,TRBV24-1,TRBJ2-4,CATSDPRQGHIQYF,TGTGCCACCAGTGATCCACGACAGGGTCACATTCAGTACTTC
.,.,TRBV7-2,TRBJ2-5,CASSLTPGYQETQYF,TGTGCCAGCAGTTTAACCCCAGGGTACCAAGAGACCCAGTACTTC
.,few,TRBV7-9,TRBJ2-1,CASSFDPEQFF,TGTGCCAGCAGCTTTGACCCGGAGCAGTTCTTC
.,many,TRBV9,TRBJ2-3,CASSSRQSTDTQYF,TGTGCCAGCAGCTCCCGACAGTCCACAGATACGCAGTATTTT
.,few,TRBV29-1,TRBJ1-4,CSAYPESSEKLFF,TGCAGCGCTTACCCCGAAAGTTCCGAAAAACTGTTTTTT
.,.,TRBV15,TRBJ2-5,CATSRSQVQETQYF,TGTGCCACCAGCAGAAGCCAGGTCCAAGAGACCCAGTACTTC
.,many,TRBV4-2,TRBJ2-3,CASSQDIGDTQYF,TGTGCCAGCAGCCAAGATATCGGGGATACGCAGTATTTT
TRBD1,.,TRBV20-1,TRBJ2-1,CSARDRQGVGNEQFF,TGCAGTGCTAGAGATCGACAGGGAGTGGGCAATGAGCAGTTCTTC
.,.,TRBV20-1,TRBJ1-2,CSASSGTYGYTF,TGCAGTGCTAGTTCGGGGACCTATGGCTACACCTTC
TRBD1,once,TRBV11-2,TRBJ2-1,CASSSRGQGSSYNEQFF,TGTGCCAGCAGCTCCCGGGGACAGGGTTCCTCCTACAATGAGCAGTTCTTC
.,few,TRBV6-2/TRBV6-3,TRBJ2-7,CASSYSGVYEQYF,TGTGCCAGCAGTTACTCGGGGGTTTACGAGCAGTACTTC
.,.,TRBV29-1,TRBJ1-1,CSAWGGGAGNTEAFF,TGCAGCGCCTGGGGTGGGGGCGCCGGGAACACTGAAGCTTTCTTT
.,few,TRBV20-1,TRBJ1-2,CSASYQGYGYTF,TGCAGTGCTAGTTACCAGGGCTATGGCTACACCTTC
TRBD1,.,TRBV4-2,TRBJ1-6,CASSQEFRTGASSYNSPLHF,TGTGCCAGCAGCCAAGAGTTCCGGACAGGGGCCTCCTCCTATAATTCACCCCTCCACTTT
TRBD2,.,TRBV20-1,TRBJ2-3,CSARGTSGGYTDTQYF,TGCAGTGCTAGAGGGACTAGCGGGGGTTACACAGATACGCAGTATTTT
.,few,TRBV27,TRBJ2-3,CASMPGAAGTDTQYF,TGTGCCAGCATGCCGGGAGCAGCGGGCACAGATACGCAGTATTTT
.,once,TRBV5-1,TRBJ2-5,CASIRGDTQETQYF,TGCGCCAGCATCCGGGGGGACACTCAAGAGACCCAGTACTTC
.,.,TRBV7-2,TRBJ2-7,CASSLVGLGDNEQYF,TGTGCCAGCAGCTTAGTGGGTTTGGGGGACAATGAGCAGTACTTC
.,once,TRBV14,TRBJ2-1,CASSQEGWGGAWNEQFF,TGTGCCAGCAGCCAAGAAGGTTGGGGGGGGGCGTGGAATGAGCAGTTCTTC
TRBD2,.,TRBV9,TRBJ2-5,CASSVSLAGVETQYF,TGTGCCAGCAGCGTCTCCCTGGCGGGGGTAGAGACCCAGTACTTC
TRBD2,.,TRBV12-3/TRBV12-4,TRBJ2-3,CASSLLGGGTRDTQYF,TGTGCCAGCAGTTTATTGGGCGGGGGGACCCGAGATACGCAGTATTTT
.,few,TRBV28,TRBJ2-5,CASSLRPAQETQYF,TGTGCCAGCAGTTTAAGACCCGCACAAGAGACCCAGTACTTC